The 9 T cell receptor beta chains in this list originate from one sample, sequenced in a study of T cells after yellow fever vaccination. TCRdb analysed the 5' RACE reads with MiXCR anew, one entry per CDR3 protein. The table lists about 220,000 distinct CDR3 sequences, 6% to 8% of them singletons. Sequencing was performed on CD4+ T cells sorted from PBMCs, taken on the day of the yellow fever booster vaccination. These receptor sequences come from a man aged 30 to 39 who received the YFV17D yellow fever vaccine.

This clonotype was seen many times. The gene calls are TRBV13 and TRBJ2-7; maybe TRBD2 (5 bases). V was trimmed by 1 base and J by 0 bases, leaving 13 bases between them. Germline assignment: CDR1 PRHDT and CDR2 FYEKMQ (reference sequence). This CDR3 comprises 16 residues. The CDR3 is CASSLVSSGPSYEQYF. The DNA of the CDR3 is TGTGCCAGCAGCTTAGTCTCGAGCGGCCCCTCCTACGAGCAGTACTTC. The full variable domain, in which reference TRBV13 and TRBJ2-7 provide the parts outside the CDR3, is AAGVIQSPRHLIKEKRETATLKCYPIPRHDTVYWYQQGPGQDPQFLISFYEKMQSDKGSIPDRFSAQQFSDYHSELNMSSLELGDSALYFCASSLVSSGPSYEQYFGPGTRLTVT.

This clonotype has a handful of counts. The chain carries TRBV20-1 and TRBJ2-1; the match to TRBD1 covers 8 bases. Trimming took 3 bases from V and 4 from J; bases not matched to a gene: 2. CDR3 size: 13 residues. Germline CDR1 DFQATT, CDR2 SNEGSKA (reference sequence). The CDR3 protein is CSASTGGYNEQFF. CDR3 DNA: TGCAGTGCTAGTACAGGGGGGTACAATGAGCAGTTCTTC.

This clonotype was seen repeatedly, ten times or more. The chain couples TRBV29-1 to TRBJ1-1, with unresolved D. The germline CDR1 and CDR2 sequences are SQVTM and ANQGSEA. The CDR3 is made up of 10 amino acids. V gave up 1 base and J gave up 5 bases, with 2 bases separating them. The CDR3 loop is CSVEATEAFF. DNA for the CDR3: TGCAGCGTTGAAGCGACTGAAGCTTTCTTT.

Written as DNA, the CDR3 is TGCGCCAGCAGCCTGGACAGCTCCTATAATTCACCCCTCCACTTT. Encoded protein: CASSLDSSYNSPLHF. The rearrangement joins TRBV5-1 to TRBJ1-6; possibly TRBD1 for D (6 bases). The germline V and J ends were trimmed by 4 bases and 0 bases, with 8 bases remaining between them. The CDR3 is 15 residues long. Germline V lookup: CDR1 SGHRS, CDR2 YFSETQ.

This clonotype was found a few times. This chain joins TRBV7-2 and TRBJ2-7; weak D call: TRBD2 (6 bases). This CDR3 contains 14 residues. Germline V gene sequence: CDR1 SGHTA, CDR2 FQGNSA. Trimming took 3 bases from V and 5 from J, leaving 14 bases between them. The CDR3 DNA sequence: TGTGCCAGCAGCTTGCTAACAGGAGGGAACGAGCAGTACTTC. It translates to CASSLLTGGNEQYF.

The table lists this clonotype with many counts. The chain is built from TRBV6-5 and TRBJ2-1, with a weak D call TRBD2 (5 bases). V lost 3 bases to trimming and J lost 3 bases, with 9 bases between them. The CDR3 extends over 14 amino acids. In germline, CDR1 is MNHEY, CDR2 SVGAGI. As DNA, the CDR3 is TGTGCCAGCAGTTATTACGGGAACTACAATGAGCAGTTCTTC. Its protein product is CASSYYGNYNEQFF.

The chain recombines TRBV28 with TRBJ2-3; D uncertain. Germline CDR1 is MDHEN and CDR2 is SYDVKM. V was pared by 3 bases and J by 7 bases, with 2 bases between. The length of the CDR3 is 10 residues. CDR3 DNA: TGTGCCAGCAGTTTCAATACGCAGTATTTT. It specifies CASSFNTQYF.

This clonotype was seen a few times. This chain uses TRBV18 with TRBJ2-5, with a weak D call TRBD2 (6 bases). CDR1 is KGHSH and CDR2 is LQKENI in the germline V gene. V was pared by 7 bases and J by 5 bases, with 14 bases between. The CDR3 sequence is 13 residues long. The DNA of the CDR3 is TGTGCCAGCTTAACGGGGGTGACGGAGACCCAGTACTTC. Translated, it gives CASLTGVTETQYF.

This chain links TRBV18 with TRBJ1-3; a weak D match, TRBD1 (6 bases). The CDR3 extends over 16 amino acids. Trimming cost V 4 bases and J 8 bases, with 21 bases left between them. Germline values: CDR1 KGHSH, CDR2 LQKENI. The CDR3 DNA is TGTGCCAGCTCACAAACCGGGACACTCATAATGGACACCATATATTTT. It yields the protein CASSQTGTLIMDTIYF.